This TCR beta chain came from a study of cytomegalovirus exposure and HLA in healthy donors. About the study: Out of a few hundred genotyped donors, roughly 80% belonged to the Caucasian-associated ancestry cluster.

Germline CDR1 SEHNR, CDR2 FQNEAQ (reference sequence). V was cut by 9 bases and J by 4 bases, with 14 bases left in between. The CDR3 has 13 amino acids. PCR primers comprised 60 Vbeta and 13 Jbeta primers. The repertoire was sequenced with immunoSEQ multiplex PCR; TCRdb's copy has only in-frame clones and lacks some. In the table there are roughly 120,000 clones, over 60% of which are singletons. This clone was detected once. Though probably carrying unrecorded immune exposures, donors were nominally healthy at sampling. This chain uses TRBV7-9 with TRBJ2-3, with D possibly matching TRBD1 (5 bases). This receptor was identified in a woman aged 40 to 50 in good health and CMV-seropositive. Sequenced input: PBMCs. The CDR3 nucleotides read TGTGCCAGTGAACAGGTGGGGCCAGATACGCAGTATTTT. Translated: CASEQVGPDTQYF.